This T cell receptor beta chain was sequenced in a study of blood T cell repertoires in COVID-19. Study in general: The United States, Italy and Spain were the sources of the acute and convalescent COVID-19 samples. From T cells, B-cell-depleted T cells, or PBMCs came the material, which was cDNA or gDNA.

J gave up 4 bases and V 4 bases, and 8 bases lay outside the gene matches. Looked up from germline, CDR1 is SGHRS and CDR2 is YFSETQ. The CDR3 is made up of 15 amino acids. Per the original methods: Amplification of reference gene primers was used by the study to estimate nucleated cell counts. TCRdb keeps only in-frame clones here, not all; method: immunoSEQ multiplex PCR. Clone size and the V and J calls come from that table; the DNA yielded D and trimming. The profile shows about 66,000 clones, around 88% of them singletons. This receptor was identified in a woman in her 70s with acute or convalescent COVID-19. The sequenced sample consisted of peripheral blood. The gene calls are TRBV5-1 and TRBJ2-1, with TRBD1 identical over 7 bases. The CDR3 DNA is TGCGCCAGCAGCCCGACCGGGACAGAGTACAATGAGCAGTTCTTC. Its translation is CASSPTGTEYNEQFF.